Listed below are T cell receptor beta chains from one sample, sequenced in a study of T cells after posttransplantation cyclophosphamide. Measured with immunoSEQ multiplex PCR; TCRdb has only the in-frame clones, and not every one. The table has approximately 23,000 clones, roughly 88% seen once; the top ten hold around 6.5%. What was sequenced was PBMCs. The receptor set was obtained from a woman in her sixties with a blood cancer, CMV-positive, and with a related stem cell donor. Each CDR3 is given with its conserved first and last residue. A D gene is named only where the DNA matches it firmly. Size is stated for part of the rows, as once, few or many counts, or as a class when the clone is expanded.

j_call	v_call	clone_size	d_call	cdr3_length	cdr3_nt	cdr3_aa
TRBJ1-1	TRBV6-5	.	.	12	TGTGCCAGCAGATCCGGACAGCTGAGCGCTTTCTTT	CASRSGQLSAFF
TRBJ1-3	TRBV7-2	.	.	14	TGTGCCAGCAGCCCAACAGGGTACGGAAACACCATATATTTT	CASSPTGYGNTIYF
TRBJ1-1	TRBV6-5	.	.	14	TGTGCCAGCAGTCGGGGAGGGGGGAACACTGAAGCTTTCTTT	CASSRGGGNTEAFF
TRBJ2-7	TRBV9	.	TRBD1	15	TGTGCCAGCAGCGGCGGGACAGGACGCTCCTACGAGCAGTACTTC	CASSGGTGRSYEQYF
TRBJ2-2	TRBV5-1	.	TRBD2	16	TGCGCCAGCAGCTTCAGCGGGGGAGTAAGAACCGGGGAGCTGTTTTTT	CASSFSGGVRTGELFF
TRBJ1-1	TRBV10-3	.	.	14	TGTGCCATCAGTACCGATACAGGGAGAACTGAAGCTTTCTTT	CAISTDTGRTEAFF
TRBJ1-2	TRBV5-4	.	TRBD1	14	TGTGCCAGCAGCATTACAGGGGTTGGCTATGGCTACACCTTC	CASSITGVGYGYTF
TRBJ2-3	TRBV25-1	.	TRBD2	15	TGTGCCAGCACCGGGACTAGCGGCCCCACAGATACGCAGTATTTT	CASTGTSGPTDTQYF
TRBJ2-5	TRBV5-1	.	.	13	TGCGCCAGCAGAGAGCGCCCACAAGAGACCCAGTACTTC	CASRERPQETQYF
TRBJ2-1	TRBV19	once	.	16	TGTGCCAGTAGATCAGGTCGGCAGTACACCTACAATGAGCAGTTCTTC	CASRSGRQYTYNEQFF
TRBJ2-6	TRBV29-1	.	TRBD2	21	TGCAGCGTTGAAGATGGCGGGGGTTCCAGCGGGAGGGCCTTGGGGGCCAACGTCCTGACTTTC	CSVEDGGGSSGRALGANVLTF
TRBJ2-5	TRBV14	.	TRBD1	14	TGTGCCAGCAGCCACACAGGGGCTTCCAGGACCCAGTACTTC	CASSHTGASRTQYF
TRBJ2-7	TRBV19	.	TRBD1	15	TGTGCCAGTAGTACCACCAGGGGGCACCGGAGCGAGCAGTACTTC	CASSTTRGHRSEQYF
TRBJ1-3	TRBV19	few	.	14	TGTGCCAGTAGTATAGTAACGGCTGGAAACACCATATATTTT	CASSIVTAGNTIYF
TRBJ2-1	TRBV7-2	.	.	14	TGTGCCAGCAGCTTAGATAAGGGGTACAATGAGCAGTTCTTC	CASSLDKGYNEQFF
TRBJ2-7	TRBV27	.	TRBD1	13	TGTGCCAGCAGACTGACAGGGGGCAAAGAGCAGTACTTC	CASRLTGGKEQYF
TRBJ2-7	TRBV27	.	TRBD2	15	TGTGCCAGCAGTTTAGGACTAGCGCACACCTACGAGCAGTACTTC	CASSLGLAHTYEQYF
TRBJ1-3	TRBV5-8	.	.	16	TGTGCCAGCAGCCCATCGGGACTCTACTCTGGAAACACCATATATTTT	CASSPSGLYSGNTIYF
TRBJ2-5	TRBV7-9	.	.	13	TGTGCCAGCAGCTTTTTCGGGGATGGGGAGCAGTACTTC	CASSFFGDGEQYF
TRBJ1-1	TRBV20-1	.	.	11	TGCAGTGCTAGAGGGGGGCCCGGGACTTTCTTT	CSARGGPGTFF
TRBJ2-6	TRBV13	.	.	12	TGTGCCAGCAGCCCCAGTGCCAACGTCCTGACTTTC	CASSPSANVLTF
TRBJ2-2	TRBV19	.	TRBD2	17	TGTGCCAGTAGTATAGACGCGGGAGGCCCGGACACCGGGGAGCTGTTTTTT	CASSIDAGGPDTGELFF
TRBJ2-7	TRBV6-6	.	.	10	TGTGCCACCAACGGGGGCGAGCAGTACTTC	CATNGGEQYF
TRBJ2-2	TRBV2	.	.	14	TGTGCCAGCAGCGGGAGTACGAACACCGGGGAGCTGTTTTTT	CASSGSTNTGELFF
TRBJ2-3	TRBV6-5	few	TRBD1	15	TGTGCCAGCAGGACAGACAGGGTCTGGACAGATACGCAGTATTTT	CASRTDRVWTDTQYF
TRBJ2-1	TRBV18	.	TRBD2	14	TGTGCCAGCTCACGGACTAGCGGAGACAATGAGCAGTTCTTC	CASSRTSGDNEQFF
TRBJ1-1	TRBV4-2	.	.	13	TGTGCCAGCAGCCAGACAGCGGGGAGTTGGGCTTTCTTT	CASSQTAGSWAFF
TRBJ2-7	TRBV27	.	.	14	TGTGCCAGCACCCGGACAGTGGGCTCCTACGAGCAGTACTTC	CASTRTVGSYEQYF
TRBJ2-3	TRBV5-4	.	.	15	TGTGCCAGCAGCCCCTCGGCGGGCCACACAGATACGCAGTATTTT	CASSPSAGHTDTQYF
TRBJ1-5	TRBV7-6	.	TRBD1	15	TGTGCCAGCAGCTTATTACAGGGGAGCAATCAGCCCCAGCATTTT	CASSLLQGSNQPQHF
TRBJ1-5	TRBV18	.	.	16	TGTGCCAGCTCACCATACGAACGTAGTAGCAATCAGCCCCAGCATTTT	CASSPYERSSNQPQHF
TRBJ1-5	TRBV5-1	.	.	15	TGCGCCAGCAGCGTAACAGGGAATAGCAATCAGCCCCAGCATTTT	CASSVTGNSNQPQHF
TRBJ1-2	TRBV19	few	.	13	TGTGCCAGTAGTATTGGACGGGGCTATGGCTACACCTTC	CASSIGRGYGYTF
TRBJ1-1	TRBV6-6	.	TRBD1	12	TGTGCCAGCAGCCGGACAGGGAATGAAGCTTTCTTT	CASSRTGNEAFF
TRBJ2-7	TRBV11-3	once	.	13	TGTGCCAGCAGCTTACGTCCCGCGGACGAGCAGTACTTC	CASSLRPADEQYF
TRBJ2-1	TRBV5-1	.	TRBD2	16	TGCGCCAGCAGCTTGGGGTCCGCGGGAGGGCTGGGTGAGCAGTTCTTC	CASSLGSAGGLGEQFF
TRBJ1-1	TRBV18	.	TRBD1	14	TGTGCCAGCTCACCACGGACAGGGGAAACTGAAGCTTTCTTT	CASSPRTGETEAFF
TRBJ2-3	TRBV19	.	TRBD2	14	TGTGCCAGTAACGAGCGGGAGGGGAGAGATACGCAGTATTTT	CASNEREGRDTQYF
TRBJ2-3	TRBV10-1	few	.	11	TGCGCCAGCAGTGCGGGAGATACGCAGTATTTT	CASSAGDTQYF
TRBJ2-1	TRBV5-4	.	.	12	TGTGCCAGCAGAGCCGGGAGCAATGAGCAGTTCTTC	CASRAGSNEQFF
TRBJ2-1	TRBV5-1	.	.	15	TGCGCCAGCCGGGGTGTGGAGAGCTCCTACAATGAGCAGTTCTTC	CASRGVESSYNEQFF
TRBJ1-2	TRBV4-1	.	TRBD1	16	TGCGCCAGCAGCCAAGGATTCGTAAGGGGGCCGGTGGGCTACACCTTC	CASSQGFVRGPVGYTF
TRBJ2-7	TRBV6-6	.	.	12	TGTGCTTCCGGGACTGGCCTCTACGAGCAGTACTTC	CASGTGLYEQYF
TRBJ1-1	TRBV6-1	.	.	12	TGTGCCAGCCGGACAGTGAACACTGAAGCTTTCTTT	CASRTVNTEAFF
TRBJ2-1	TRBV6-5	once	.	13	TGTGCCAGCAGTTACGCGTTCTACAATGAGCAGTTCTTC	CASSYAFYNEQFF
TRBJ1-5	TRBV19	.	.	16	TGTGCCAGTAGTATATATCCAGGAGGAGGCAATCAGCCCCAGCATTTT	CASSIYPGGGNQPQHF
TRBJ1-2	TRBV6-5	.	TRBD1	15	TGTGCCAGCAGTTATGCGGGACAGGGGGCCGGTGGCTACACCTTC	CASSYAGQGAGGYTF
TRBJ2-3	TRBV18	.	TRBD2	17	TGTGCCAGCTCACCGACTGGACTAGCGGAGCCGATAGGGACGCAGTATTTT	CASSPTGLAEPIGTQYF
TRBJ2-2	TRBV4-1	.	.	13	TGCGCCAGCAGCCAATTCTCGGCCGGGGAGCTGTTTTTT	CASSQFSAGELFF
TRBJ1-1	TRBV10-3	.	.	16	TGTGCCATCAGTTCGGACGGCCCGGGCGGGACCACTGAAGCTTTCTTT	CAISSDGPGGTTEAFF
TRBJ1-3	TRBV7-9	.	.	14	TGTGCCAGCAGCCAGGCCGTCTCTGGAAACACCATATATTTT	CASSQAVSGNTIYF
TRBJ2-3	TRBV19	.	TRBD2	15	TGTGCCAGTAGATGGGGCGGGAGTGAGGCAGATACGCAGTATTTT	CASRWGGSEADTQYF
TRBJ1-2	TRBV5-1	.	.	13	TGCGCCAGCAGCTTGTCAGCTAACTATGGCTACACCTTC	CASSLSANYGYTF